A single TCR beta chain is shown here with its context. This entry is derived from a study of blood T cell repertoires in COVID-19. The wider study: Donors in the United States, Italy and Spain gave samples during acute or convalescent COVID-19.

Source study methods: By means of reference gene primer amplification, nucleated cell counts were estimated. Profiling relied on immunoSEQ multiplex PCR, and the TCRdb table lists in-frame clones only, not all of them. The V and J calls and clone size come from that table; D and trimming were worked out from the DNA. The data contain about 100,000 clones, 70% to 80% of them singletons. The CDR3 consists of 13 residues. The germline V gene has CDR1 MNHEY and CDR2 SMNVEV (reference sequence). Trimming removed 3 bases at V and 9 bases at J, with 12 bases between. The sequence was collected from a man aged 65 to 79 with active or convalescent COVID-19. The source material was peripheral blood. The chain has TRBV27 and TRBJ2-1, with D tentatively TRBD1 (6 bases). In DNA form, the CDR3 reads TGTGCCAGCAGTTTTTCCAGGGGTAGTGAGCAGTTCTTC. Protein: CASSFSRGSEQFF.